Only a few counts were recorded for the clone carrying this TCR beta chain. The antigen is not known. The sample originates from a study of early T cells in non-severe SARS-CoV-2 infection. Study-level information: Sequencing was performed on bulk RNA from unsorted whole blood, leaving chains unpaired.

The TCR library protocol was used to attach unique molecular identifiers. These identifiers were attached to individual cDNA molecules. TCRdb reprocessed the 5' RACE reads via MiXCR and lists one record per CDR3 protein. The sample carries around 110,000 distinct CDR3 sequences, approximately 10% recorded once. Study results and limitations: A preference for anti-spike CD8 responses marked VDJdb matching, which missed private and CD4 specificities.

The CDR3 consists of 11 residues. Germline values: CDR1 DFQATT, CDR2 SNEGSKA (reference sequence). The V and J ends lost 4 bases and 4 bases, in that order; junction bases with no gene match: 0. Specimen: whole blood. This clonotype originated in an adult who was a healthcare worker with PCR-confirmed SARS-CoV-2 infection or an uninfected control (not recorded which). The chain employs TRBV20-1 and TRBJ1-1, with 7 bases that match TRBD1. The CDR3 DNA is TGCAGTGCTAACAGGGGCACTGAAGCTTTCTTT. Translation: CSANRGTEAFF.